This TCR beta chain was recorded in a study of blood T cell repertoires in COVID-19. Study context: Nucleic acid was either cDNA or gDNA, and it came from T cells, B-cell-depleted T cells, or PBMCs.

V lost 7 bases to trimming and J lost 1 base, with 10 bases between them. This CDR3 has 13 residues. Germline V gives CDR1 MNHEY, CDR2 SMNVEV (reference sequence). This clone was recorded only once. TCRdb keeps only in-frame clones here, not all; method: immunoSEQ multiplex PCR. Of over 90,000 clones listed, 84% are singletons. This sequence was found in a human donor in a cohort sampled during active COVID-19. The V gene is TRBV27, the J gene TRBJ1-1; D not certain. The sample taken for sequencing was peripheral blood. CDR3 sequence: CASKYTRNTEAFF. The CDR3 nucleotides are TGTGCCAGCAAGTACACAAGGAACACTGAAGCTTTCTTT.